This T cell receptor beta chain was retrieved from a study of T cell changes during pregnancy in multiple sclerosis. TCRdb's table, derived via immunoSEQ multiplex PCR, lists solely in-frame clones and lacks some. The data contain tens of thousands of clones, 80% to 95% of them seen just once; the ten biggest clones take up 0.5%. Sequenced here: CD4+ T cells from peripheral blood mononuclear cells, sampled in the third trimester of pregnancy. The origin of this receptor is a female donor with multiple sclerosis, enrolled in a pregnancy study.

The DNA for the CDR3 is TGTGCCAGCAGCCTATCGACAGGGTGGACCGGGGAGCTGTTTTTT. Translated: CASSLSTGWTGELFF. V usage is TRBV11-2 and J usage is TRBJ2-2; the match to TRBD1 covers 7 bases. The CDR3 length is 15 residues. Germline V lookup: CDR1 SGHAT, CDR2 FQNNGV. Trimming removed 5 bases from V and 5 bases from J; junction bases left unmatched: 8.